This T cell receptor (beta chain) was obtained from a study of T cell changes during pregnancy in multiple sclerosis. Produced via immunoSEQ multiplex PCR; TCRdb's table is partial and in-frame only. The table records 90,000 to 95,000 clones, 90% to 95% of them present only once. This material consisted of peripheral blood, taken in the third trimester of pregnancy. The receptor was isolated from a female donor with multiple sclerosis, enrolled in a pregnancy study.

The CDR3 DNA sequence: TGCGCCAGCAGCTTTTTAGTTGCCGGGGAGCTGTTTTTT. Its translation is CASSFLVAGELFF. The V call is TRBV5-1, the J call TRBJ2-2; D is unclear. CDR3 length: 13 amino acids. Germline-derived CDR1 and CDR2 are SGHRS and YFSETQ. Trimming removed 2 bases from V and 6 bases from J, with 8 bases in between.